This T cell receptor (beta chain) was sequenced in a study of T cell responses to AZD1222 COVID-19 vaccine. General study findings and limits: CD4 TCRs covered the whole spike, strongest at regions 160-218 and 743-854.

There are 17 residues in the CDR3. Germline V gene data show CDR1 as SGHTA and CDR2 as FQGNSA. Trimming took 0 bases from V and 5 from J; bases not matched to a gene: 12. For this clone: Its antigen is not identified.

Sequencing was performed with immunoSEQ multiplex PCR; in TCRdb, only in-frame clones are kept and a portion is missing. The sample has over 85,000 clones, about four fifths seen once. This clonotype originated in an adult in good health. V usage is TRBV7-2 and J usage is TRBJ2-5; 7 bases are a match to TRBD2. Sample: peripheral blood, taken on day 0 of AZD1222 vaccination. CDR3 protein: CASSLAKRRGIWETQYF. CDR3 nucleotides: TGTGCCAGCAGCTTAGCGAAAAGGCGGGGGATTTGGGAGACCCAGTACTTC.